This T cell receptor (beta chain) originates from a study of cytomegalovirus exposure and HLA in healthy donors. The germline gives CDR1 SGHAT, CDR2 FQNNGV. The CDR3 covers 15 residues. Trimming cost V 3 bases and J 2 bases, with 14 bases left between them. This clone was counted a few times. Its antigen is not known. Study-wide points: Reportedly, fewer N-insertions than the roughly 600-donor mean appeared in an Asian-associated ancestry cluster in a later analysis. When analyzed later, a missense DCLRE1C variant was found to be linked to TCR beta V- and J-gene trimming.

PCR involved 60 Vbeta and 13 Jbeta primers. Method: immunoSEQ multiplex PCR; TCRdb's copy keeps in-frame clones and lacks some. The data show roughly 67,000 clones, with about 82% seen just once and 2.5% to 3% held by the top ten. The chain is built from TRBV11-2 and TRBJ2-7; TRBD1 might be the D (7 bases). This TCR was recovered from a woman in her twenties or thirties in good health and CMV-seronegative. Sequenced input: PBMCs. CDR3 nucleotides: TGTGCCAGCAGCTTCCAGGGGGGCATTACCTACGAGCAGTACTTC. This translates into CASSFQGGITYEQYF.